This is a list of T cell receptor beta chains from one sample in a study of cytomegalovirus exposure and HLA in healthy donors. Clones were sequenced by immunoSEQ multiplex PCR, and TCRdb holds only the in-frame ones, with some missing. The sample carries about 150,000 clones, about four fifths recorded once. Sequencing was carried out using PBMCs. The origin of the receptors is a male donor in good health and CMV-seronegative. CDR3s include the opening cysteine and the closing phenylalanine or tryptophan. Fields, in order: clone size, J gene, V gene, CDR3 protein. Clone size is shown for a subset of rows, as once, few, many or a class of expanded clone.

- TRBJ1-2 TRBV2 CASSPDKLYGYTF
- TRBJ1-2 TRBV18 CASSSTKTANYGYTF
- TRBJ2-7 TRBV30 CAWSLSGEQYF
- TRBJ2-1 TRBV9 CASSAGLAGGRVDEQFF
- TRBJ1-2 TRBV7-2 CASSSLWEGLPGYTF
- TRBJ2-5 TRBV7-6 CASSLASSRYQETQYF
once TRBJ1-2 TRBV5-6 CASSLQGNYGYTF
- TRBJ2-1 TRBV18 CARVRGPNEQFF
- TRBJ2-1 TRBV18 CASSPHQGGEQFF
- TRBJ2-7 TRBV13 CASSAGGAAYEQYF
- TRBJ2-7 TRBV6-5 CASSSRDRFAYEQYF
- TRBJ2-3 TRBV19 CASSIDAEGVIFGTQYF
- TRBJ2-1 TRBV4-3 CASSQDGADNEQFF
- TRBJ2-7 TRBV20-1 CSASRGYEQYF
- TRBJ2-5 TRBV4-1 CASSRGDSDQETQYF
- TRBJ2-3 TRBV23-1 CASSQSVTGGGTDTQYF
- TRBJ1-1 TRBV18 CASSTDRVITEAFF
- TRBJ2-4 TRBV9 CASSSERDSRGNIQYF
- TRBJ1-1 TRBV15 CATSRDMNTEAFF
- TRBJ2-7 TRBV4-3 CASSQVLAETYEQYF
few TRBJ1-5 TRBV21-1 CASSKEGAGYQPQHF
- TRBJ1-5 TRBV28 CASSTTGLNQPQHF
- TRBJ2-2 TRBV2 CASTGDTGELFF
- TRBJ1-1 TRBV11-3 CASSGSTATNTEAFF
- TRBJ1-1 TRBV18 CASSPRAAGNTEAFF
- TRBJ2-5 TRBV18 CASSPRTGEEETQYF
few TRBJ1-2 TRBV6-4 CASSALSGGGYTF
- TRBJ1-1 TRBV30 CAWSGHPGGEAFF
- TRBJ1-5 TRBV19 CASSIIRSNQPQHF
- TRBJ2-6 TRBV11-2 CASSYPRNPSGPGANVLTF
- TRBJ2-2 TRBV27 CASSSRGGSPSNTGELFF
once TRBJ1-1 TRBV7-3 CASSLIGGGNTEAFF
- TRBJ2-6 TRBV7-9 CAILGGAGANVLTF
once TRBJ1-5 TRBV6-5 CASSFLGDNQPQHF
- TRBJ2-7 TRBV4-1 CASSHPGQGVYEQYF
few TRBJ2-2 TRBV7-2 CASSFGQNTGELFF
- TRBJ2-1 TRBV19 CATESWRGEYNEQFF
- TRBJ2-7 TRBV29-1 CSVLERGGTSGSYEQYF
- TRBJ1-3 TRBV4-1 CASSPSSGNTIYF
once TRBJ1-6 TRBV19 CASSDRENSPLHF
- TRBJ2-2 TRBV29-1 CSVGSTLNTGELFF